These T cell receptor beta chains were read from a single sample in a study of Ad26.COV2.S vaccination and SARS-CoV-2 variants. Produced via immunoSEQ multiplex PCR; TCRdb's table is partial and in-frame only. The sample holds some 340,000 clones, roughly 80% seen once. The sequences come from peripheral blood, collected in a trial of Ad26.COV2.S vaccine versus placebo. The receptors were sampled from a person between 18 and 65 years old who received the Ad26.COV2.S COVID-19 vaccine or a placebo. Both conserved end residues are part of each CDR3. D genes are given only for firm matches. The size field is filled for only some rows; it gives once, few, many or a size class.

>once|TRBJ2-1|.|TRBV4-1
TGCGCCAGCAGCCCCACCCCCCTTATTACTGAGCAGTTCTTC
CASSPTPLITEQFF
>.|TRBJ1-5|.|TRBV23-1
TGCGCCAGCAGTCATCCGACATCCTATAGCAATCAGCCCCAGCATTTT
CASSHPTSYSNQPQHF
>.|TRBJ2-3|.|TRBV1
TGCACCAGCAGCCAAGATCCCCCCCTAGCGGGGGGGCAGAGGGACACGCAGTATTTT
CTSSQDPPLAGGQRDTQYF
>.|TRBJ1-2|.|TRBV9
TGTGCCAGCAGCGTAGCGGTGGGAAACAGTATCTATGGCTACACCTTC
CASSVAVGNSIYGYTF
>.|TRBJ2-3|.|TRBV5-4
TGTGCCAGCAGCCCGACTCCATTCACCACAGATACGCAGTATTTT
CASSPTPFTTDTQYF
>.|TRBJ1-1|TRBD1|TRBV28
TGTGCCAGCAGTCCGACGGACAGGGACGCCGAAGCTTTCTTT
CASSPTDRDAEAFF
>.|TRBJ2-3|TRBD2|TRBV24-1
TGTGCCACGACTAGCGGGGGGGCAGGGGATACGCAGTATTTT
CATTSGGAGDTQYF
>once|TRBJ2-2|TRBD1|TRBV11-2
TGTGCCAGCAGGCGCGGGACAGGGCTTCTCACCGGGGAGCTGTTTTTT
CASRRGTGLLTGELFF
>.|TRBJ2-5|.|TRBV6-5
TGTGCCAGCAGCAGGGAGGAAGAGACCCAGTACTTC
CASSREEETQYF
>.|TRBJ2-3|.|TRBV25-1
TGTGCCAGCAGTGCATCCCCGACAGATACGCAGTATTTT
CASSASPTDTQYF
>.|TRBJ2-5|.|TRBV5-1
TGCGCCAGCAGCTTGGCCTCGCCTGTCTTCGGAGAGACCCAGTACTTC
CASSLASPVFGETQYF
>.|TRBJ1-1|.|TRBV29-1
TGCAGCGGGGGACACTTTAACACTGAAGCTTTCTTT
CSGGHFNTEAFF
>.|TRBJ1-6|TRBD1|TRBV25-1
TGTGCCAGCAGTGAATATGGGACAGGGAGCCCCCTCCACTTT
CASSEYGTGSPLHF
>.|TRBJ2-5|.|TRBV5-6
TGTGCCAGCAGCGTTGACTTGGGGCCACAAGAGACCCAGTACTTC
CASSVDLGPQETQYF
>.|TRBJ1-1|.|TRBV3-1/TRBV3-2
TGTGCCAGCAGCCAGGGACGGGGAACGAACACTGAAGCTTTCTTT
CASSQGRGTNTEAFF
>.|TRBJ2-5|.|TRBV2
TGTGCCAGCAGTGCAGCGGACTCCCAAGAGACCCAGTACTTC
CASSAADSQETQYF
>.|TRBJ1-4|.|TRBV11-3
TGTGCCAGCAGCCCGAGATCGGGGAATTATGAAAAACTGTTTTTT
CASSPRSGNYEKLFF
>once|TRBJ2-3|TRBD2|TRBV2
TGTGCCAGCAACCCCCTAAAGGCGGGGGGGCTGACAGATACGCAGTATTTT
CASNPLKAGGLTDTQYF
>.|TRBJ2-3|.|TRBV5-4
TGTGCCAGCAGCCCCGGTTCCCCTATGGCCACAGATACGCAGTATTTT
CASSPGSPMATDTQYF
>.|TRBJ1-6|.|TRBV3-1/TRBV3-2
TGTGCCAGCAGCCAAGATGTAAGACGTTGGAATTCACCCCTCCACTTT
CASSQDVRRWNSPLHF
>.|TRBJ1-1|.|TRBV20-1
TGCAGTGCTCCTCTTTGGGCTGAAGCTTTCTTT
CSAPLWAEAFF
>.|TRBJ2-7|.|TRBV5-1
TGCGCCAGCAGCTTAGGATCCGGGGCCCACGAGCAGTACTTC
CASSLGSGAHEQYF
>.|TRBJ2-7|TRBD1|TRBV5-6
TGTGCCAGCAGCTTGAGAGGGGGCGGTTACGAGCAGTACTTC
CASSLRGGGYEQYF
>.|TRBJ2-7|.|TRBV11-2
TGTGCCAGCACCCGTTTGGGCGGCGGGCGCGAGCAGTACTTC
CASTRLGGGREQYF
>.|TRBJ2-1|TRBD1|TRBV11-2
TGTGCCAGCAGCTTAAACATTATAGGGGGCCCTTACAATGAGCAGTTCTTC
CASSLNIIGGPYNEQFF
>.|TRBJ1-6|TRBD1|TRBV7-2
TGTGCCAGCAGCTTAGATGGGACAGGGGCTTATAATTCACCCCTCCACTTT
CASSLDGTGAYNSPLHF
>.|TRBJ1-2|TRBD1|TRBV28
TGTGCCAGCAGGACCGGGACAGGCTATGGCTACACCTTC
CASRTGTGYGYTF